A single sample is the source of the 22 T cell receptor beta chains below, sequenced in a study of cytomegalovirus exposure and HLA in healthy donors listed by TCRdb under 2017. Library preparation was by the immunoSEQ multiplex PCR assay. The multiplex PCR relied on a mix of 60 forward primers for TCR Vbeta segments and 13 reverse primers for TCR Jbeta segments. TCRdb re-hosts the immuneACCESS table, in-frame sequences only. Its copies lack some clones; in the studies checked, an unresolved V gene accounts for under half of them, and the cause for the rest is not known. For this sample the table gives fewer than 200,000 clones, of which around 80% were detected only once. The top ten constitute roughly 1.6% of the sample. The sample was PBMCs. These receptors all stem from a girl aged 10-17 years in good health and CMV-seropositive.

This chain links TRBV14 with TRBJ2-1; 11 positions agree with TRBD2. Germline CDR1 and CDR2: SGHDN and FVKESK. Trimming removed 3 bases from V and 13 bases from J; junction bases left unmatched: 17. The length of the CDR3 is 17 residues. The CDR3 coding sequence is TGTGCCAGCAGCCAGATAGCGGGGGGGCCCTCTACAATGAGTCAGTTCTTC. Encoded protein: CASSQIAGGPSTMSQFF.

The rearrangement links TRBV2 to TRBJ2-5; 11 bases fit TRBD2. The V gene end was trimmed by 6 bases and the J gene end by 4 bases; junction bases not matched to a gene: 13. The CDR3 has 17 residues. CDR1 and CDR2 from the germline V gene are SNHLY and FYNNEI. CDR3 loop: CASSGTVTSGVRETQYF. The DNA for the CDR3 is TGTGCCAGCAGCGGGACAGTGACTAGCGGGGTGCGAGAGACCCAGTACTTC.

The table lists this clone with a few counts. This rearrangement joins TRBV30 to TRBJ1-5; D possibly corresponds to TRBD1 (5 bases). CDR3 length equals 13 residues. V shed 1 base and J shed 3 bases, with 7 bases lying between them. The germline V gene encodes CDR1 GTSNPN and CDR2 SVGIG (reference sequence). CDR3 protein: CAWSGQFNQPQHF. In DNA form, the CDR3 reads TGTGCCTGGAGTGGACAGTTCAATCAGCCCCAGCATTTT.

The rearrangement links TRBV9 to TRBJ1-2; 7 bases align to TRBD1. Germline V gene data show CDR1 as SGDLS and CDR2 as YYNGEE. J gave up 4 bases and V 4 bases, and 4 bases lay outside the gene matches. The CDR3 length is 13 residues. Here the CDR3 DNA reads TGTGCCAGCAGCTACCGGGACAGCTATGGCTACACCTTC. It codes for CASSYRDSYGYTF.

The rearrangement links TRBV28 to TRBJ1-4; D remains unclear. V was trimmed by 5 bases and J by 10 bases, leaving 17 bases between them. The CDR3 contains 14 residues. Per the germline V gene, CDR1 is MDHEN and CDR2 is SYDVKM. The CDR3 coding sequence is TGTGCCAGCAGTCCCGCCGGGGTCCGCGGAAAACTGTTTTTT. It specifies CASSPAGVRGKLFF. Full variable domain (outside the CDR3, taken from reference TRBV28 and TRBJ1-4): DVKVTQSSRYLVKRTGEKVFLECVQDMDHENMFWYRQDPGLGLRLIYFSYDVKMKEKGDIPEGYSVSREKKERFSLILESASTNQTSMYLCASSPAGVRGKLFFGSGTQLSVL.

The rearrangement links TRBV6-1 to TRBJ2-7, with 7 bases aligning to TRBD1. Trimming at V came to 8 bases and at J to 2 bases, leaving 9 bases not matched to a gene. The CDR3 totals 14 residues. Germline CDR1 is MNHNS and CDR2 is SASEGT. CDR3 amino acids: CASLLTGKAYEQYF. CDR3 DNA: TGTGCCAGCCTCTTGACAGGGAAGGCCTACGAGCAGTACTTC.

The chain is built from TRBV28 and TRBJ2-1; D is possibly TRBD2 (7 bases). The V gene's germline CDR1 is MDHEN and CDR2 SYDVKM. The V end was cut by 1 base, the J end by 1 base, with 11 bases between. There are 16 residues in the CDR3. This CDR3 is CASSLLGGGSYNEQFF. In nucleotides, the CDR3 is TGTGCCAGCAGTTTATTGGGAGGGGGGTCCTACAATGAGCAGTTCTTC.

The chain joins TRBV6-5 to TRBJ2-5, with D possibly being TRBD1 (6 bases). V shed 6 bases and J shed 6 bases, with 14 bases lying between them. Germline values: CDR1 MNHEY, CDR2 SVGAGI. The CDR3 has 13 residues. The CDR3 region has the DNA TGTGCCAGCAGACAACAGGGTTTCCAGACCCAGTACTTC. Its protein is CASRQQGFQTQYF.

This clone was counted a single time. V is TRBV19 and J is TRBJ2-7; no reliable D call. Trimming shortened V by 11 bases and J by 6 bases, and 17 bases separated the two germline ends. The V gene's germline CDR1 is LNHDA and CDR2 SQIVND (reference sequence). The CDR3 has 12 residues. The DNA for the CDR3 is TGTGCCTCCGTCACCCCCCGAGGCGAGCAGTACTTC. This gives the protein CASVTPRGEQYF.

The sample holds one count of this clone. The chain recombines TRBV18 with TRBJ2-1, with D perhaps TRBD1 (5 bases). The CDR3 runs to 15 residues. Germline V gives CDR1 KGHSH, CDR2 LQKENI. Trimming took off 4 bases at V and 4 bases at J, with 14 bases between the two ends. As DNA, the CDR3 is TGTGCCAGCTCACAACCCCAGGGCCTATACAATGAGCAGTTCTTC. It is translated as CASSQPQGLYNEQFF.

This rearrangement joins TRBV28 to TRBJ2-7; perhaps TRBD1 as D (6 bases). Germline-derived CDR1 and CDR2 are MDHEN and SYDVKM. V was pared by 8 bases and J by 5 bases, with 19 bases between. The length of the CDR3 is 14 residues. DNA for the CDR3: TGTGCCAGCTCCGGGACGGCAGGGGACCACGAGCAGTACTTC. Translated: CASSGTAGDHEQYF.

V usage is TRBV29-1 and J usage is TRBJ1-1; D unclear. Trimming took off 7 bases at V and 1 base at J, with 13 bases between the two ends. The CDR3 contains 13 residues. In germline, CDR1 is SQVTM, CDR2 ANQGSEA. The CDR3 DNA reads TGCAGCGCACTAGGTTGGGGGAACACTGAAGCTTTCTTT. It yields the protein CSALGWGNTEAFF.

This clone has a handful of counts. The chain couples TRBV29-1 to TRBJ2-7; no reliable D call. Trimming removed 4 bases from V and 5 bases from J, with 12 bases in between. Germline V gene sequence: CDR1 SQVTM, CDR2 ANQGSEA. This CDR3 comprises 12 residues. CDR3: CSVGKFQDEQYF. CDR3 sequence (DNA): TGCAGCGTTGGAAAGTTTCAGGACGAGCAGTACTTC.

The V and J genes are TRBV28 and TRBJ2-4; 8 nucleotides agree with TRBD2. The CDR3 is 14 residues long. J was trimmed by 3 bases and V by 7 bases; bases with no gene match: 5. Germline V gene lookup returns CDR1 MDHEN and CDR2 SYDVKM. The CDR3: CASIGGAGKNIQYF. The CDR3 bases are TGTGCCAGCATCGGGGGGGCTGGCAAAAACATTCAGTACTTC.

The chain links TRBV30 to TRBJ1-1; D possibly corresponds to TRBD1 (5 bases). The CDR3 loop spans 12 amino acids. Trimming stripped 5 bases from V and 7 bases from J, with 14 bases between. Germline CDR1 and CDR2: GTSNPN and SVGIG (reference sequence). Here the CDR3 reads CAWDAGGSEAFF. In DNA, the CDR3 is TGTGCCTGGGATGCGGGGGGGAGTGAAGCTTTCTTT. Combining the CDR3 with reference TRBV30 and TRBJ1-1 gives the whole variable domain SQTIHQWPATLVQPVGSPLSLECTVEGTSNPNLYWYRQAAGRGLQLLFYSVGIGQISSEVPQNLSASRPQDRQFILSSKKLLLSDSGFYLCAWDAGGSEAFFGQGTRLTVV.

The chain recombines TRBV6-5 with TRBJ1-1; TRBD1 is a possible D gene (6 bases). The CDR3 runs to 14 residues. V was trimmed by 6 bases and J by 0 bases, leaving 11 bases between them. CDR1 is MNHEY and CDR2 is SVGAGI in the germline V gene. CDR3 amino acids: CASSLGQLNTEAFF. CDR3 sequence (DNA): TGTGCCAGCAGCCTAGGACAGTTGAACACTGAAGCTTTCTTT.

The chain recombines TRBV6-1 with TRBJ2-7; 8 bases agree with TRBD2. Germline V gene lookup returns CDR1 MNHNS and CDR2 SASEGT. The trim removed 1 base at V and 5 bases at J, leaving 7 bases unmatched. The CDR3 length is 15 residues. CDR3 residues: CASSEVGTSEDEQYF. CDR3 in DNA: TGTGCCAGCAGTGAAGTAGGGACTAGTGAGGACGAGCAGTACTTC.

CDR3 sequence (DNA): TGTGCCAGCAGTACCCCTGGACAGGGCGACGGCTACACCTTC. Its protein product is CASSTPGQGDGYTF. This chain joins TRBV6-5 and TRBJ1-2; 8 bases agree with TRBD1. There are 14 residues in the CDR3. Trimming took 5 bases from V and 8 from J; bases not matched to a gene: 10. CDR1 is MNHEY and CDR2 is SVGAGI in the germline V gene.

A few counts support this clone. V gene TRBV25-1 combines with J gene TRBJ2-2; D unresolved. Trimming pared 1 base from V and 1 base from J, leaving 7 bases between. The germline CDR1 and CDR2 sequences are MGHDK and SYGVNS. CDR3 size: 15 residues. CDR3 sequence reads: CASSESTENTGELFF. CDR3 bases: TGTGCCAGCAGTGAATCCACAGAGAACACCGGGGAGCTGTTTTTT.

This rearrangement joins TRBV11-2 to TRBJ2-5; 8 positions match TRBD2. This CDR3 region has 16 residues. V dropped 4 bases and J dropped 5; count of bases not matched to a gene: 12. Germline V CDR1 and CDR2: SGHAT, FQNNGV. The CDR3 is CASSSPLLADRETQYF. DNA for the CDR3: TGTGCCAGCAGCTCACCCTTACTAGCGGATAGGGAGACCCAGTACTTC.

The V gene is TRBV5-5, the J gene TRBJ2-5, with D unresolved. Germline V gene lookup returns CDR1 SGHKS and CDR2 YYEKEE (reference sequence). This CDR3 comprises 12 residues. V dropped 0 bases and J dropped 4 bases, with 4 bases sitting between them. CDR3 region: CASSLVGETQYF. The CDR3 nucleotides are TGTGCCAGCAGCTTGGTCGGAGAGACCCAGTACTTC.

The J gene is TRBJ2-7, the V gene TRBV5-1, with D unclear. Germline V gives CDR1 SGHRS, CDR2 YFSETQ. CDR3 size: 14 residues. V lost 0 bases, J lost 3 bases, and 10 bases lay in between. The CDR3 is CASSLGPGDYEQYF. In nucleotides, the CDR3 is TGCGCCAGCAGCTTGGGACCGGGTGACTACGAGCAGTACTTC.